This T cell receptor beta chain originates from a study of siplizumab effects on memory and regulatory T cells. Whole-study findings and limits: The study found that mappable alloreactive CD4+ clones averaged roughly 75% Treg-derived with siplizumab and around 30% in controls. Poor capture below about 10^-5 frequency left most alloreactive clones unmapped to unstimulated subsets. The diversity of naive T cells seemed greater than that of memory cells, and their alloresponse contribution seemed major.

Trimming cost V 10 bases and J 3 bases, with 9 bases left between them. The CDR3 runs to 12 residues. CDR1 and CDR2 (germline): MNHEY, SMNVEV (reference sequence). Concerning this clone: The antigen remains unidentified.

Assays examined 90,000 to 100,000 TCR templates per sample. The table came from immunoSEQ multiplex PCR; TCRdb's copy has only in-frame clones and leaves some out. The data contain about 100,000 clones, over 90% of them singletons. The TCR sequence derives from a human donor in good health. The specimen was non-Treg CD4+ T cells sorted from blood. The chain is built from TRBV27 and TRBJ2-2; no reliable D call. The CDR3 sequence is CATGFYTGELFF. CDR3 DNA sequence: TGTGCCACCGGGTTCTACACCGGGGAGCTGTTTTTT.